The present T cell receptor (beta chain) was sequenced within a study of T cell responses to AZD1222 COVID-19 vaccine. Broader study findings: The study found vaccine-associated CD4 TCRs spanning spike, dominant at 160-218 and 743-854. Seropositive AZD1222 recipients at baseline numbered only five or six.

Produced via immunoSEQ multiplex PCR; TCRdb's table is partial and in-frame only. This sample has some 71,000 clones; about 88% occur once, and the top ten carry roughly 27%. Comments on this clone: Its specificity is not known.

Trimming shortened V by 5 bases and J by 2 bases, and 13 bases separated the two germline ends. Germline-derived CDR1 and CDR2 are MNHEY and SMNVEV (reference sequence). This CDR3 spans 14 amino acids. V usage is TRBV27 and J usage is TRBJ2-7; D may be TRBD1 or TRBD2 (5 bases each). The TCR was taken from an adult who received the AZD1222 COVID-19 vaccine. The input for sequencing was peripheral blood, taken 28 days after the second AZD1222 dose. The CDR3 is CASSPTTAAYEQYF. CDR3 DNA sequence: TGTGCCAGCAGTCCCACGACAGCGGCCTACGAGCAGTACTTC.